The 9 T cell receptor beta chains reported below all come from one sample, sequenced in a study of vaccination effects on CD4 cells after COVID-19. Upon completion of around ten days in culture, CD4+ T cells were isolated. As their vaccination, participants received two doses of either BNT162b2 or mRNA-1273. Sequenced by immunoSEQ multiplex PCR; TCRdb stores in-frame clones only, minus some. The profile covers around 62,000 clones, with around 74% appearing a single time and 2.2% taken by the ten largest. These receptors have no identified antigens. Source: CD4+ T cells from PBMCs cultured without peptide, taken after COVID-19 vaccination. These receptors came from a human donor who received a COVID-19 vaccine.

This clone was counted between two and nine times. Here the CDR3 DNA reads TGTGCCAGCAGCCCAAGTCGTAGCGGGGGGGCGAATGAGCAGTTCTTC. As protein: CASSPSRSGGANEQFF. The gene calls are TRBV3-1 (or the pseudogene TRBV3-2) and TRBJ2-1, with 11 nucleotides matching TRBD2. Germline CDR1 LGHDT, CDR2 YNNKEL (reference sequence). The J segment lost 7 bases and the V segment lost 4 bases, leaving 9 bases of the junction unmatched. The CDR3 consists of 16 residues.

This rearrangement joins TRBV4-1 to TRBJ1-2; TRBD1 is a possible D gene (5 bases). The germline V gene encodes CDR1 MGHRA and CDR2 YSYEKL. The V gene lost 0 bases and the J gene lost 2 bases, with 10 bases spanning the gap. The CDR3 is 15 residues long. DNA for the CDR3: TGCGCCAGCAGCCAAGATGCCAGGGAGAACTATGGCTACACCTTC. Its protein product is CASSQDARENYGYTF.

The genes are TRBV25-1 and TRBJ1-3; D is undetermined. In germline, CDR1 is MGHDK, CDR2 SYGVNS. The length of the CDR3 is 15 residues. Trimming took off 10 bases at V and 0 bases at J, with 16 bases between the two ends. The CDR3 loop reads CATGGGVNSGNTIYF. CDR3 nucleotide sequence: TGTGCCACCGGCGGTGGGGTTAACTCTGGAAACACCATATATTTT. Filled out from reference TRBV25-1 and TRBJ1-3, the complete variable domain reads EADIYQTPRYLVIGTGKKITLECSQTMGHDKMYWYQQDPGMELHLIHYSYGVNSTEKGDLSSESTVSRIRTEHFPLTLESARPSHTSQYLCATGGGVNSGNTIYFGEGSWLTVV.

This clone was seen just once. J is TRBJ1-6 and V is TRBV28; D is uncertain. This CDR3 has 16 residues. Deletions cut 3 bases from V and 5 bases from J, with 14 bases between. The germline V gene has CDR1 MDHEN and CDR2 SYDVKM. The CDR3 DNA is TGTGCCAGCAGTTTGTACCGCCGACCTAATAATTCACCCCTCCACTTT. This translates into CASSLYRRPNNSPLHF. The whole variable domain, filled in from reference TRBV28 and TRBJ1-6, reads DVKVTQSSRYLVKRTGEKVFLECVQDMDHENMFWYRQDPGLGLRLIYFSYDVKMKEKGDIPEGYSVSREKKERFSLILESASTNQTSMYLCASSLYRRPNNSPLHFGNGTRLTVT.

This chain links TRBV5-1 with TRBJ2-3; 7 nucleotides align to TRBD1. The germline gives CDR1 SGHRS, CDR2 YFSETQ. The CDR3 spans 18 residues. V lost 2 bases, J lost 3 bases, and 15 bases stayed unmatched. The CDR3 is CASSFPFRTGTATDTQYF. The CDR3, as DNA: TGCGCCAGCAGCTTCCCGTTTCGAACCGGGACAGCTACAGATACGCAGTATTTT.

The V and J genes are TRBV25-1 and TRBJ2-5; D may correspond to TRBD1 or TRBD2 (7 bases each). V was cut by 3 bases and J by 4 bases, with 18 bases left in between. CDR1 is MGHDK, CDR2 SYGVNS, per germline. This CDR3 is built from 16 residues. The CDR3 DNA reads TGTGCCAGCAGTGACCCCCGAAGCAGGGGGGGAGAGACCCAGTACTTC. Amino acid sequence: CASSDPRSRGGETQYF.

This rearrangement joins TRBV9 to TRBJ1-5; 10 bases are a match to TRBD1. This CDR3 spans 15 amino acids. Germline CDR1 reads SGDLS; CDR2 reads YYNGEE. With 4 bases clipped from V and 4 bases from J, the junction kept 5 bases outside the gene matches. CDR3 nucleotides: TGTGCCAGCAGCCTTGGGACAGGGGTTAATCAGCCCCAGCATTTT. Translated: CASSLGTGVNQPQHF.

The chain employs TRBV7-8 and TRBJ1-1, with D hard to call. Trimming removed 2 bases from V and 5 bases from J, with 18 bases in between. The CDR3 is 16 amino acids. Germline-derived CDR1 and CDR2 are SGHVS and FQNEAQ. The CDR3 DNA reads as TGTGCCAGCAGCTTACGTCAGGTCCTACTAGCGACTGAAGCTTTCTTT. It encodes CASSLRQVLLATEAFF.

This sequence joins TRBV28 and TRBJ2-3; 7 bases align to TRBD2. Germline CDR1 is MDHEN and CDR2 is SYDVKM. CDR3 length: 17 residues. V shed 6 bases and J 4 bases; nucleotides not matched to a gene: 16. This chain's CDR3 is CASRPSGTRTISDTQYF. CDR3 coding DNA: TGTGCCAGCAGACCAAGCGGGACCAGAACAATTTCAGATACGCAGTATTTT.